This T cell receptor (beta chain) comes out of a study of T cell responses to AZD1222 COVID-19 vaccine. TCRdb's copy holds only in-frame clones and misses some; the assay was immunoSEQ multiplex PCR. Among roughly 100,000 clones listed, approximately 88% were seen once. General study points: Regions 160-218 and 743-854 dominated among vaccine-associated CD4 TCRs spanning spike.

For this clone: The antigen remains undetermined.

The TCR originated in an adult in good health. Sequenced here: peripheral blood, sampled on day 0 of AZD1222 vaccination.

The CDR3 DNA sequence: TGTGCCAGCAGCCAAGCCCAACTGATGAACACTGAAGCTTTCTTT. Protein: CASSQAQLMNTEAFF. V usage is TRBV4-2 and J usage is TRBJ1-1; D remains ambiguous. V lost 1 base and J 0 bases, leaving 9 bases between the germline ends. This CDR3 region has 15 residues. Germline V lookup: CDR1 LGHNA, CDR2 YNFKEQ.